This entry features one T cell receptor beta chain sequence. This clone came up once. Its antigen remains unidentified. Qualities for individual bases were not recorded, and no much larger clone is one base off. This record comes from a study of T cell clones after liver transplantation (dated by TCRdb to the late 2010s). Regarding the study in general: Samples were obtained from ITN030ST, a randomized trial in which withdrawal of immunosuppression was attempted within 2 years of liver transplantation. After a pre-transplant mixed lymphocyte reaction, TCRbeta sequencing was used to pinpoint donor-reactive T cell clones, which were subsequently tracked in post-transplant blood. Third party-reactive TCRbeta sequences from pre-transplant MLRs were also identified as an antigen-independent comparator for donor-reactive sequences. Three of the eight recipients were HCV-positive; the others were transplanted for non-autoimmune, non-viral indications. The subjects received no induction therapy and were kept on standard immunosuppression until randomization at 12-24 months post-transplant. Tolerance was defined as complete immunosuppression withdrawal for at least one year with no rise in liver enzymes beyond twice the upper limit of normal. Blood samples were taken pre-transplant, pre-randomization before withdrawal, and post-randomization after full withdrawal or failed withdrawal. The study cohort included 8 liver transplant recipients, of whom 3 were classified as tolerant and 5 as non-tolerant.

The germline V gene encodes CDR1 SGHTA and CDR2 FQGTGA. The cysteine opens and the phenylalanine closes a CDR3 of 16 amino acids. This entry keeps only the CDR3 DNA: 48 bases, framed from base 1. V trim: 3 bases; J trim: 1 base; unmatched bases: 4. The research as a whole found: Because no allograft tissue specimens were available, donor-reactive T cells may have migrated into the graft instead of being deleted. The decline in donor-reactive sequences exceeded the decline in third party-reactive sequences, suggesting partial antigen-specific deletion that was unrelated to withdrawal success. When repertoire turnover was accounted for, significantly reduced detection of donor-reactive sequences was found in 7 of 8 subjects for CD4 and in 8 of 8 subjects for CD8. Circulating donor-reactive CD4 TCRbeta sequences fell significantly post-transplant in most of the 8 subjects, irrespective of tolerance or HCV status. Conclusions were preliminary, limited by small, heterogeneous patient numbers and non-standardized post-transplant time points. Low numbers of available donor cells limited the measurable donor-reactive repertoire in a couple of subjects.

Thawed unstimulated PBMCs were stained for CD3, CD4 and CD8 and FACS-sorted into CD3+CD4+ and CD3+CD8+ populations. All 8 studied subjects were randomized to withdrawal of immunosuppression. The Qiagen DNeasy Blood and Tissue Kit was used for genomic DNA isolation. High-throughput TCRbeta CDR3 sequencing of frozen genomic DNA was performed by immunoSEQ, with PCR amplification, mapping, bias correction and internal controls included. The authors processed their data as follows. Only productive rearrangements were retained, and each unique TCRbeta sequence was defined by its CDR3 nucleotide sequence together with its V and J gene. For a sequence to be called donor-reactive, it needed a frequency of at least 0.01% and at least 5-fold expansion in CFSE-low cells compared with unstimulated pre-transplant cells. Per-subject minimum frequency thresholds, based on the lowest-template unstimulated sample, ensured at least 90% detection power. Repertoire turnover was measured by Jensen-Shannon divergence between the top 1000 TCRbeta sequences post- and pre-transplant. Two-sided Fisher's exact tests were used to test for changes in how often donor-reactive sequences were detected. TCRdb provides this immuneACCESS table in a form limited to in-frame rearrangements. Some clones are lacking; in checked studies, under half of them reflect an unresolved V gene, and why the rest are absent is not known. The V and J calls and clone size are taken from that table; D and trimming were inferred from the DNA. The sample table contains roughly 65,000 clones; only one count was recorded for roughly 92% of them. Roughly 0.98% of the sample is held by the ten biggest clonotypes.

The rearranged chain carries TRBV7-3 and TRBJ2-3; TRBD1 lines up with 10 middle nucleotides. This clonotype was sampled from a human patient who received a liver transplant. The graft donor may be the source of some T cells after a transplant. The sample in question was CD4+ T cells from blood, obtained around 27 months after liver transplant. CDR3 region: CASSLTGGMGTDTQYF. The sequenced DNA: TGTGCCAGCAGCTTGACAGGGGGCATGGGCACAGATACGCAGTATTTT.